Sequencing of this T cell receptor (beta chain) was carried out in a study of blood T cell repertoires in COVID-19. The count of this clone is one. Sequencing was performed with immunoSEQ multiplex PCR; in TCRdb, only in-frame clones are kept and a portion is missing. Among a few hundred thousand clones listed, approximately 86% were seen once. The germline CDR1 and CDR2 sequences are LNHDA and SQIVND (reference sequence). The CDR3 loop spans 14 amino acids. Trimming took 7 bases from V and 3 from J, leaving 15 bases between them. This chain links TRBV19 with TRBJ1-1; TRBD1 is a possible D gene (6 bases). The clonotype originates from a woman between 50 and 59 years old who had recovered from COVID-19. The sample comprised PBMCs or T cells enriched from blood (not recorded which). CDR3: CASTPSNRDTEAFF. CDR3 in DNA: TGTGCCAGTACCCCCTCTAACAGGGACACTGAAGCTTTCTTT. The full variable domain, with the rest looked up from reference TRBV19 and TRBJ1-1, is DGGITQSPKYLFRKEGQNVTLSCEQNLNHDAMYWYRQDPGQGLRLIYYSQIVNDFQKGDIAEGYSVSREKKESFPLTVTSAQKNPTAFYLCASTPSNRDTEAFFGQGTRLTVV.